The 27 T cell receptor beta chains reported below all come from one sample, sequenced in a study of human T cells and chemical hapten exposure (dated by TCRdb to the early 2020s). This specimen's time point label, per the study, means: patch test 1, 2 weeks after DPC sensitization. The sample's treatment or condition, from its label and the paper: therapeutic diphenylcyclopropenone sensitization with weekly scalp DPC. The library was produced with RACE. Sequenced using a NextSeq 500. TCRdb reanalyzed the raw reads on its own, using fastp at Q25 for trimming and MiXCR for clone calling, and kept in-frame beta chains. Each entry is one CDR3 protein sequence, shown with its most common DNA and genes. The sample contains about 120,000 distinct CDR3 sequences, around an eighth of them found a single time. Around 1.4% of the sample goes to the ten largest clones. The source was whole blood, collected in connection with sensitization to the hapten diphenylcyclopropenone (DPC). The receptors shown here come from a woman aged 45-59 years with alopecia areata. Some clones in this sample may be carry-over from other donors' samples.

This chain links TRBV2 with TRBJ2-1, with D hard to call. V was cut by 4 bases and J by 8 bases, with 3 bases left in between. This CDR3 region has 10 residues. Germline-derived CDR1 and CDR2 are SNHLY and FYNNEI. The CDR3 loop reads CASSAYEQFF. CDR3 coding DNA: TGTGCCAGCAGTGCTTATGAGCAGTTCTTC.

There are many counts of this clonotype. The CDR3 here is CSVDAVARGQGYTF. The CDR3 nucleotides read TGCAGCGTTGATGCGGTGGCTCGGGGGCAAGGCTACACCTTC. V usage is TRBV29-1 and J usage is TRBJ1-2; possible D gene TRBD1, 6 bases. There are 14 residues in the CDR3. Trimming cost V 3 bases and J 8 bases, with 19 bases left between them. The germline V gene encodes CDR1 SQVTM and CDR2 ANQGSEA.

This sequence joins TRBV4-1 and TRBJ1-4; no firm D call. V dropped 0 bases and J dropped 8 bases, with 10 bases sitting between them. Germline-derived CDR1 and CDR2 are MGHRA and YSYEKL. This CDR3 spans 14 amino acids. DNA for the CDR3: TGCGCCAGCAGCCAAGATACGGTCCTGGAAAAACTGTTTTTT. It codes for CASSQDTVLEKLFF.

This clonotype was recorded at least ten times. The chain uses TRBV21-1 and TRBJ2-7; the table's D gene call, TRBD2, was not cross checked with the DNA. TRBV21-1 represents a pseudogene. The CDR3 covers 19 residues. The CDR3 reads CASSKAPAGRSGRWNEQYF. The CDR3 DNA follows: TGTGCCAGCAGCAAAGCGCCCGCGGGGCGGAGCGGGAGATGGAACGAGCAGTACTTC.

The genes are TRBV28 and TRBJ2-6; D remains unclear. The length of the CDR3 is 15 residues. Trimming shortened V by 3 bases and J by 4 bases, and 10 bases separated the two germline ends. CDR1 is MDHEN and CDR2 is SYDVKM in the germline V gene. The CDR3 loop reads CASSLDPRGANVLTF. The DNA for the CDR3 is TGTGCCAGCAGTTTGGATCCCCGGGGGGCCAACGTCCTGACTTTC. Full variable domain (rest looked up from reference TRBV28 and TRBJ2-6): DVKVTQSSRYLVKRTGEKVFLECVQDMDHENMFWYRQDPGLGLRLIYFSYDVKMKEKGDIPEGYSVSREKKERFSLILESASTNQTSMYLCASSLDPRGANVLTFGAGSRLTVL.

This chain uses TRBV20-1 with TRBJ1-6; unclear D gene. Germline CDR1 DFQATT, CDR2 SNEGSKA (reference sequence). This CDR3 is built from 14 residues. V lost 3 bases and J 6 bases, leaving 12 bases between the germline ends. This CDR3 is CSASLQRANSPLHF. DNA of the CDR3: TGCAGTGCTAGTTTACAGCGGGCTAATTCACCCCTCCACTTT.

The sample holds many counts of this clonotype. The rearrangement links TRBV28 to TRBJ2-1; no reliable D call. This CDR3 comprises 14 residues. Per germline, CDR1 MDHEN and CDR2 SYDVKM. Between the trimmed V and J ends, which lost 8 bases and 4 bases, there was a span of 15 bases. CDR3 sequence reads: CASQMSGPYNEQFF. The CDR3 DNA reads as TGTGCCAGCCAGATGTCCGGGCCGTACAATGAGCAGTTCTTC.

This clonotype was detected only a few times. The V call is TRBV5-5, the J call TRBJ2-3; D unclear. V shed 3 bases and J shed 3 bases, with 11 bases lying between them. CDR1 and CDR2 (germline): SGHKS, YYEKEE (reference sequence). This CDR3 has 14 residues. In DNA, the CDR3 is TGTGCCAGCAGCTCGTCTTGGTCTACAGATACGCAGTATTTT. As protein: CASSSSWSTDTQYF.

This clonotype was counted only a few times. The chain uses TRBV7-2 and TRBJ2-3; D unresolved. Germline V lookup: CDR1 SGHTA, CDR2 FQGNSA. This CDR3 spans 14 amino acids. Deletions cut 5 bases from V and 4 bases from J, with 13 bases between. The CDR3: CASSGKVHPDTQYF. In DNA, the CDR3 is TGTGCCAGCAGCGGGAAGGTCCACCCAGATACGCAGTATTTT. Full variable domain (outside the CDR3, taken from reference TRBV7-2 and TRBJ2-3): GAGVSQSPSNKVTEKGKDVELRCDPISGHTALYWYRQSLGQGLEFLIYFQGNSAPDKSGLPSDRFSAERTGGSVSTLTIQRTQQEDSAVYLCASSGKVHPDTQYFGPGTRLTVL.

This clonotype was detected only a few times. The chain employs TRBV20-1 and TRBJ2-1; TRBD1 agrees at 11 bases. Germline loops: CDR1 DFQATT, CDR2 SNEGSKA (reference sequence). V lost 6 bases and J lost 8; bases outside the gene matches: 3. The CDR3 length is 12 residues. The CDR3: CSARTGGYEQFF. The CDR3 nucleotides read TGCAGTGCAAGGACAGGGGGCTATGAGCAGTTCTTC.

This clonotype was seen repeatedly, ten times or more. This rearrangement joins TRBV7-9 to TRBJ2-2; D gene unclear. Germline V gene lookup returns CDR1 SEHNR and CDR2 FQNEAQ (reference sequence). The CDR3 loop spans 13 amino acids. Trimming stripped 5 bases from V and 4 bases from J, with 8 bases between. Written as DNA, the CDR3 is TGTGCCAGCAGCAAGACGAGCACCGGGGAGCTGTTTTTT. This sequence encodes CASSKTSTGELFF.

This clonotype was detected ten times or more. This sequence joins TRBV28 and TRBJ1-5, with D perhaps TRBD1 (5 bases). The germline CDR1 and CDR2 sequences are MDHEN and SYDVKM. This CDR3 comprises 16 residues. Trimming took off 2 bases at V and 2 bases at J, with 13 bases between the two ends. CDR3 sequence (DNA): TGTGCCAGCAGTTTAGCAGGGCGGGGTGGCAATCAGCCCCAGCATTTT. It is translated as CASSLAGRGGNQPQHF.

The genes are TRBV6-5 and TRBJ1-4; D call uncertain. The ends were cut back, 2 bases at V and 0 bases at J, with 4 bases in the middle. The CDR3 is 14 residues long. The germline V gene encodes CDR1 MNHEY and CDR2 SVGAGI. The CDR3 spells CASSYGATNEKLFF. CDR3 sequence (DNA): TGTGCCAGCAGTTACGGAGCAACTAATGAAAAACTGTTTTTT.

This clonotype was seen more than once but under ten times. The V and J genes are TRBV18 and TRBJ1-5; D remains ambiguous. Trimming cost V 3 bases and J 6 bases, with 12 bases left between them. The CDR3 is 14 amino acids. Per the germline V gene, CDR1 is KGHSH and CDR2 is LQKENI. The CDR3 here is CASSPSAGIQPQHF. In DNA form, the CDR3 reads TGTGCCAGCTCACCGTCGGCAGGAATTCAGCCCCAGCATTTT.

The chain couples TRBV11-2 to TRBJ2-5, with 14 bases matching TRBD2. This CDR3 comprises 17 residues. Germline CDR1 and CDR2: SGHAT and FQNNGV. V was clipped by 3 bases and J by 0 bases; unmatched bases: 3. CDR3 sequence: CASSFGTSGGHQETQYF. The DNA for the CDR3 is TGTGCCAGCAGCTTCGGGACTAGCGGGGGCCACCAAGAGACCCAGTACTTC. Based on the CDR3 plus reference TRBV11-2 and TRBJ2-5, the full variable domain is EAGVAQSPRYKIIEKRQSVAFWCNPISGHATLYWYQQILGQGPKLLIQFQNNGVVDDSQLPKDRFSAERLKGVDSTLKIQPAKLEDSAVYLCASSFGTSGGHQETQYFGPGTRLLVL.

This clonotype was seen a handful of times. The rearrangement links TRBV6-5 to TRBJ2-3; D not certain. CDR1 is MNHEY, CDR2 SVGAGI, per germline. The CDR3 totals 11 residues. V lost 6 bases and J 5 bases, leaving 6 bases between the germline ends. CDR3 sequence reads: CASRAVDTQYF. The CDR3 DNA reads TGTGCCAGCAGGGCGGTAGATACGCAGTATTTT.

V gene TRBV11-2 combines with J gene TRBJ1-4; D unclear. The V end lost 4 bases, the J end lost 1 base, and 13 bases lay between the germline ends. The CDR3 contains 16 residues. The V gene's germline CDR1 is SGHAT and CDR2 FQNNGV. The CDR3 protein is CASSWSPRRTNEKLFF. As DNA, the CDR3 is TGTGCCAGCAGCTGGTCCCCCAGGAGAACTAATGAAAAACTGTTTTTT.

This clonotype has only a few counts. The V and J genes are TRBV20-1 and TRBJ2-1, with 11 bases that match TRBD2. The CDR3 contains 14 residues. Germline CDR1 DFQATT, CDR2 SNEGSKA (reference sequence). V shed 0 bases, J shed 6 bases, and the junction held 1 base outside the gene matches. The CDR3 sequence is CSARDGTSGNEQFF. The CDR3 region has the DNA TGCAGTGCTAGAGATGGGACTAGCGGCAATGAGCAGTTCTTC.

This clonotype was observed a few times. This chain connects TRBV24-1 to TRBJ1-1, with TRBD1 matching over 11 bases. The V gene end was trimmed by 4 bases and the J gene end by 1 base; junction bases not matched to a gene: 4. Germline CDR1 KGHDR, CDR2 SFDVKD. CDR3 length equals 16 residues. The CDR3 is CATSESDRGPNTEAFF. The DNA of the CDR3 is TGTGCCACCAGTGAATCGGACAGGGGGCCGAACACTGAAGCTTTCTTT.

The rearrangement links TRBV12-3 or TRBV12-4 to TRBJ2-7; D is possibly TRBD2 (5 bases). The V end lost 1 base, the J end lost 4 bases, and 11 bases lay between the germline ends. The CDR3 spans 14 residues. CDR3 in DNA: TGTGCCAGCAGTTTAGGAGGGATTGGGTACGAGCAGTACTTC. Encoded protein: CASSLGGIGYEQYF.

The chain recombines TRBV9 with TRBJ2-3; 7 bases line up with TRBD2. CDR1 is SGDLS, CDR2 YYNGEE, per germline. This CDR3 is 16 amino acids long. The V gene end was trimmed by 4 bases and the J gene end by 0 bases; junction bases not matched to a gene: 8. DNA of the CDR3: TGTGCCAGCAGCCTTCCTAGCGGACTAAGCACAGATACGCAGTATTTT. Translating it yields CASSLPSGLSTDTQYF.

This clonotype was counted only a few times. The chain recombines TRBV2 with TRBJ2-2; no clear D gene. Germline values: CDR1 SNHLY, CDR2 FYNNEI. The CDR3 extends over 15 amino acids. Trimming stripped 4 bases from V and 1 base from J, with 10 bases between. CDR3 sequence (DNA): TGTGCCAGCAGTGTGGTTCAAGGGAACACCGGGGAGCTGTTTTTT. It is translated as CASSVVQGNTGELFF.

This clonotype came up many times. The chain combines TRBV6-1 with TRBJ2-7; possible D gene TRBD2, 6 bases. The ends were cut back, 8 bases at V and 5 bases at J, with 22 bases in the middle. The CDR3 is 15 residues long. Germline V lookup: CDR1 MNHNS, CDR2 SASEGT. CDR3 DNA: TGTGCCAGCTGCCCCGGGCACAAGGTAGCGGACGAGCAGTACTTC. Protein: CASCPGHKVADEQYF.

This clonotype was found many times. The rearrangement uses TRBV10-1 and TRBJ1-5; D is unresolved. There are 13 residues in the CDR3. V was clipped by 0 bases and J by 7 bases, with 7 bases between them. The germline CDR1 and CDR2 sequences are WNHNN and SYGVQD (reference sequence). CDR3 protein: CASSESIRQPQHF. The CDR3 nucleotides are TGCGCCAGCAGTGAGTCGATACGACAGCCCCAGCATTTT.

The rearrangement joins TRBV29-1 to TRBJ1-1; 7 bases map to TRBD1. This CDR3 region has 12 residues. Germline CDR1 and CDR2: SQVTM and ANQGSEA. With 4 bases clipped from V and 6 bases from J, the junction kept 5 bases outside the gene matches. The CDR3 loop is CSVGRDRAEAFF. The DNA for the CDR3 is TGCAGCGTTGGGCGCGACAGGGCTGAAGCTTTCTTT. The variable domain in full, with the rest retrieved from reference TRBV29-1 and TRBJ1-1, is SAVISQKPSRDICQRGTSLTIQCQVDSQVTMMFWYRQQPGQSLTLIATANQGSEATYESGFVIDKFPISRPNLTFSTLTVSNMSPEDSSIYLCSVGRDRAEAFFGQGTRLTVV.

This clonotype was observed a handful of times. The chain recombines TRBV28 with TRBJ2-5; maybe TRBD2 (6 bases). The CDR3 covers 12 residues. V was cut by 5 bases and J by 5 bases, with 9 bases left in between. Looked up from germline, CDR1 is MDHEN and CDR2 is SYDVKM. The CDR3 region has the DNA TGTGCCAGCAGTGGGACTTGGGAGACCCAGTACTTC. This sequence encodes CASSGTWETQYF.

This clonotype was seen many times. The chain couples TRBV18 to TRBJ2-2; possible D gene TRBD1, 5 bases. The ends were cut back, 3 bases at V and 0 bases at J, with 5 bases in the middle. The germline V gene encodes CDR1 KGHSH and CDR2 LQKENI. This CDR3 region has 14 residues. Here the CDR3 DNA reads TGTGCCAGCTCACCGACAGCGAACACCGGGGAGCTGTTTTTT. Translating it yields CASSPTANTGELFF.